The 5 T cell receptor beta chains reported below all come from one sample, sequenced in a study of blood T cell repertoires in COVID-19. Data came from immunoSEQ multiplex PCR; TCRdb stores just in-frame clones and leaves some out. The sample has roughly 200,000 clones, more than 80% seen once; the top ten hold 6.2%. What was sequenced was PBMCs or T cells enriched from blood (not recorded which). The source is a man aged 35 to 55 who had recovered from COVID-19.

The V and J genes are TRBV9 and TRBJ2-2, with 10 nucleotides matching TRBD2. CDR1 is SGDLS, CDR2 YYNGEE, per germline. The V gene end was trimmed by 3 bases and the J gene end by 4 bases; junction bases not matched to a gene: 9. The CDR3 extends over 17 amino acids. In nucleotides, the CDR3 is TGTGCCAGCAGCGCCCAAAGCGGGGGGGCCGGCACCGGGGAGCTGTTTTTT. Protein sequence: CASSAQSGGAGTGELFF.

The chain recombines TRBV6-1 with TRBJ1-3; D gene uncertain. Germline V lookup: CDR1 MNHNS, CDR2 SASEGT. The V end lost 2 bases, the J end lost 3 bases, and 11 bases lay between the germline ends. The CDR3 contains 15 residues. CDR3 DNA sequence: TGTGCCAGCAGTGAATTGGGAGGGAGTGGAAACACCATATATTTT. It encodes CASSELGGSGNTIYF.

The chain links TRBV19 to TRBJ2-3; the match to TRBD1 covers 8 bases. The CDR3 length is 15 residues. V trimming: 3 bases; J trimming: 1 base; junction bases outside the gene matches: 3. The V gene's germline CDR1 is LNHDA and CDR2 SQIVND (reference sequence). The CDR3 nucleotides are TGTGCCAGTAGTATTCAGGGGGCAGGCACAGATACGCAGTATTTT. Translated, it gives CASSIQGAGTDTQYF.

The V call is TRBV12-3 or TRBV12-4, the J call TRBJ1-1; no firm D call. The V and J ends lost 5 bases and 4 bases respectively, with 11 bases between them. This CDR3 is built from 13 residues. For the CDR3, the DNA is TGTGCCAGCAGTGTGAGTGGAGGCACTGAAGCTTTCTTT. Translated: CASSVSGGTEAFF.

CDR3 residues: CASWLGAAGTGRTEAFF. In nucleotides, the CDR3 is TGTGCCAGCTGGCTGGGGGCCGCAGGGACAGGGCGTACTGAAGCTTTCTTT. The rearrangement links TRBV13 to TRBJ1-1; 9 nucleotides align to TRBD1. The V gene's germline CDR1 is PRHDT and CDR2 FYEKMQ (reference sequence). Unmatched junction bases numbered 18, after V lost 8 bases and J lost 5 bases. This CDR3 comprises 17 residues.